This is a list of T cell receptor beta chains from one sample in a study of vaccination effects on CD4 cells after COVID-19. Their antigens are not known. Assay: immunoSEQ multiplex PCR; the TCRdb copy retains only in-frame clones and omits some. The sample has around 22,000 clones; about 72% are singletons. Source: CD4+ T cells from PBMCs cultured with HCoV-229E spike peptides, taken after COVID-19 vaccination. These TCRs come from a human donor who received a COVID-19 vaccine. CDR3s include the opening cysteine and the closing phenylalanine or tryptophan. The D gene is left open where the match is weak. Rows give clone size only sometimes, using once, few, many, or a class for an expanded clone.

j_call: TRBJ1-4
clone_size: NA
v_call: TRBV6-6
d_call: NA
cdr3_nt: TGTGCCAGCAGTTCCCCAGGGGATAATGAAAAACTGTTTTTT
cdr3_aa: CASSSPGDNEKLFF

j_call: TRBJ1-1
clone_size: NA
v_call: TRBV2
d_call: NA
cdr3_nt: TGTGCCAGCAGTGACGTAATCATGAACACTGAAGCTTTCTTT
cdr3_aa: CASSDVIMNTEAFF

j_call: TRBJ1-3
clone_size: few
v_call: TRBV4-1
d_call: TRBD1
cdr3_nt: TGCGCCAGCAGCCGACAGGGCTTGATAATTTCTGGAAACACCATATATTTT
cdr3_aa: CASSRQGLIISGNTIYF

j_call: TRBJ1-1
clone_size: NA
v_call: TRBV5-1
d_call: NA
cdr3_nt: TGCGCCAGCAGCGAAGCTCCGGGCACTGAAGCTTTCTTT
cdr3_aa: CASSEAPGTEAFF

j_call: TRBJ2-1
clone_size: NA
v_call: TRBV19
d_call: TRBD1
cdr3_nt: TGTGCCAGTAGGATAGACGGACAGGCCTACTACAATGAGCAGTTCTTC
cdr3_aa: CASRIDGQAYYNEQFF

j_call: TRBJ2-6
clone_size: NA
v_call: TRBV9
d_call: NA
cdr3_nt: TGTGCCAGCAGTATCACAGAGACTGGGGCCAACGTCCTGACTTTC
cdr3_aa: CASSITETGANVLTF

j_call: TRBJ1-1
clone_size: NA
v_call: TRBV2
d_call: NA
cdr3_nt: TGTGCCAGCAGGGTAGGGGTGAACACTGAAGCTTTCTTT
cdr3_aa: CASRVGVNTEAFF

j_call: TRBJ1-6
clone_size: NA
v_call: TRBV6-5
d_call: NA
cdr3_nt: TGTGCCAGCACTCTTACGGCACTCTCCAATTCACCCCTCCACTTT
cdr3_aa: CASTLTALSNSPLHF

j_call: TRBJ2-7
clone_size: NA
v_call: TRBV19
d_call: TRBD1
cdr3_nt: TGTGCCAGTAGTCCGGACAGGTGGACCTACGAGCAGTACTTC
cdr3_aa: CASSPDRWTYEQYF

j_call: TRBJ2-1
clone_size: NA
v_call: TRBV19
d_call: TRBD2
cdr3_nt: TGTGCCAGTAGACTAGCGGGAGCTGTAGATGAGCAGTTCTTC
cdr3_aa: CASRLAGAVDEQFF

j_call: TRBJ2-7
clone_size: NA
v_call: TRBV19
d_call: NA
cdr3_nt: TGTGCCAGTAGCGAAGCCTACCTCTACGAGCAGTACTTC
cdr3_aa: CASSEAYLYEQYF

j_call: TRBJ2-2
clone_size: medium-sized
v_call: TRBV24-1
d_call: TRBD1
cdr3_nt: TGTGCCACCAGTGATTTTGACAGGGGCCTGAACACCGGGGAGCTGTTTTTT
cdr3_aa: CATSDFDRGLNTGELFF

j_call: TRBJ1-1
clone_size: NA
v_call: TRBV2
d_call: NA
cdr3_nt: TGTGCCACCCGGGATTACACTGAAGCTTTCTTT
cdr3_aa: CATRDYTEAFF

j_call: TRBJ1-6
clone_size: NA
v_call: TRBV19
d_call: NA
cdr3_nt: TGTGCCAGTAAAAGGGGCGGACCTTATAATTCACCCCTCCACTTT
cdr3_aa: CASKRGGPYNSPLHF

j_call: TRBJ2-6
clone_size: few
v_call: TRBV2
d_call: NA
cdr3_nt: TGTGCCAGCAGTGCCGGGGCCAACGTCCTGACTTTC
cdr3_aa: CASSAGANVLTF

j_call: TRBJ2-2
clone_size: NA
v_call: TRBV5-1
d_call: TRBD1
cdr3_nt: TGCGCCAGCAGCGGGGGACAGGGGATTGGTACCGGGGAGCTGTTTTTT
cdr3_aa: CASSGGQGIGTGELFF

j_call: TRBJ1-2
clone_size: few
v_call: TRBV6-1
d_call: NA
cdr3_nt: TGTGCCAGCAGTGAAAACGGCGGATCGAGCTATGGCTACACCTTC
cdr3_aa: CASSENGGSSYGYTF

j_call: TRBJ1-2
clone_size: NA
v_call: TRBV3-1/TRBV3-2
d_call: NA
cdr3_nt: TGTGCCAGCAGCCAAGAAAATGCGGTTGGCGGCTACACCTTC
cdr3_aa: CASSQENAVGGYTF

j_call: TRBJ1-3
clone_size: NA
v_call: TRBV14
d_call: NA
cdr3_nt: TGTGCCAGCAGCCAAGCCCCTCGGCAGGGCCCTGGAAACACCATATATTTT
cdr3_aa: CASSQAPRQGPGNTIYF

j_call: TRBJ1-2
clone_size: NA
v_call: TRBV5-4
d_call: NA
cdr3_nt: TGTGCCGCAAAGGTTCAGGGCAACTATGGCTACACCTTC
cdr3_aa: CAAKVQGNYGYTF

j_call: TRBJ2-3
clone_size: few
v_call: TRBV29-1
d_call: NA
cdr3_nt: TGCAGCGTTGCACCTCAGGCGACAGATACGCAGTATTTT
cdr3_aa: CSVAPQATDTQYF

j_call: TRBJ1-1
clone_size: few
v_call: TRBV13
d_call: NA
cdr3_nt: TGTGCCAGCAGCTCAGGCCGAATGGGCACTGAAGCTTTCTTT
cdr3_aa: CASSSGRMGTEAFF

j_call: TRBJ1-4
clone_size: few
v_call: TRBV9
d_call: NA
cdr3_nt: TGTGCCAGCAGTAGACACACCAATGAAAAACTGTTTTTT
cdr3_aa: CASSRHTNEKLFF

j_call: TRBJ2-7
clone_size: NA
v_call: TRBV5-1
d_call: NA
cdr3_nt: TGCGCCAGCAGCTTAGGGGGGACACAACGTTACGAGCAGTACTTC
cdr3_aa: CASSLGGTQRYEQYF

j_call: TRBJ1-1
clone_size: NA
v_call: TRBV3-1/TRBV3-2
d_call: TRBD1
cdr3_nt: TGTGCCAGCAGTCCCGGGACAGGGGGGACTGAAGCTTTCTTT
cdr3_aa: CASSPGTGGTEAFF

j_call: TRBJ2-7
clone_size: NA
v_call: TRBV5-1
d_call: NA
cdr3_nt: TGCGCCAGCAGCGGAGTGGCCCCCGGCCCCTACGAGCAGTACTTC
cdr3_aa: CASSGVAPGPYEQYF

j_call: TRBJ1-6
clone_size: NA
v_call: TRBV19
d_call: NA
cdr3_nt: TGTGCCAGTAGTACGCAGGGAGTAATCTTTGAGAATTCACCCCTCCACTTT
cdr3_aa: CASSTQGVIFENSPLHF

j_call: TRBJ1-4
clone_size: once
v_call: TRBV19
d_call: NA
cdr3_nt: TGTGCCAGTAGTATAGAGCAAGCAGGGCGAGAAAAACTGTTTTTT
cdr3_aa: CASSIEQAGREKLFF

j_call: TRBJ2-6
clone_size: NA
v_call: TRBV15
d_call: TRBD1
cdr3_nt: TGTGCCAGCCGGGACAGCCTCTCTGGGGCCAACGTCCTGACTTTC
cdr3_aa: CASRDSLSGANVLTF

j_call: TRBJ1-2
clone_size: NA
v_call: TRBV18
d_call: NA
cdr3_nt: TGTGCCAGCTCACGAGCAAGTGTGGGCTATGGCTACACCTTC
cdr3_aa: CASSRASVGYGYTF

j_call: TRBJ2-1
clone_size: NA
v_call: TRBV11-2
d_call: NA
cdr3_nt: TGTGCCAGCAGCTTAGAGCGAGGGGGGGGCCCGCAGTTCTTC
cdr3_aa: CASSLERGGGPQFF